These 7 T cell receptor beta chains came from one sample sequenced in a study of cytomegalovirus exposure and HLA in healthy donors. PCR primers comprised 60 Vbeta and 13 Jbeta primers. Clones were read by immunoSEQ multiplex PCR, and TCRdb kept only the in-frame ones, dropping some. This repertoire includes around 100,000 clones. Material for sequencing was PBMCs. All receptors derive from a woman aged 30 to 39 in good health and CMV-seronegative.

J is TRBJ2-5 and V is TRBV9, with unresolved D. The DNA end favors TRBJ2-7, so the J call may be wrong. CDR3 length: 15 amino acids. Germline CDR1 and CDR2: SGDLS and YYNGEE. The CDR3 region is CASSPRGQENYEQYF. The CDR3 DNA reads TGTGCCAGCAGCCCCCGTGGCCAAGAGAACTACGAGCAGTACTTC.

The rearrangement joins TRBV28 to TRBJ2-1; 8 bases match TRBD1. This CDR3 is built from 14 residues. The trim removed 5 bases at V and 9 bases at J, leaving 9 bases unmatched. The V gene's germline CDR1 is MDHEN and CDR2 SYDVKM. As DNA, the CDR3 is TGTGCCAGCAGTCGAACAGGACAGGGAGTTGAGCAGTTCTTC. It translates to CASSRTGQGVEQFF. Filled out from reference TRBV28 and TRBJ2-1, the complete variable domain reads DVKVTQSSRYLVKRTGEKVFLECVQDMDHENMFWYRQDPGLGLRLIYFSYDVKMKEKGDIPEGYSVSREKKERFSLILESASTNQTSMYLCASSRTGQGVEQFFGPGTRLTVL.

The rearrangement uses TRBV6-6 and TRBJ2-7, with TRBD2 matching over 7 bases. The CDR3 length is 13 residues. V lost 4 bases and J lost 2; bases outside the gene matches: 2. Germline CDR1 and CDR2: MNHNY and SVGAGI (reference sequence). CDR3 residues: CASSSRGAYEQYF. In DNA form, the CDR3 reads TGTGCCAGCAGTTCCCGGGGGGCCTACGAGCAGTACTTC.

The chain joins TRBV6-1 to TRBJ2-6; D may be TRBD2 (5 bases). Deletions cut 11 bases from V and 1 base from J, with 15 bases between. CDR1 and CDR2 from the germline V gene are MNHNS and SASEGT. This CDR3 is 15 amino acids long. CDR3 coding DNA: TGTGCCCTGGGTGAGGGCTCGTCTGGGGCCAACGTCCTGACTTTC. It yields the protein CALGEGSSGANVLTF.

This chain's CDR3 is CASSDSSGSGTGELFF. The CDR3, as DNA: TGTGCCAGCAGTGACTCCAGCGGGAGTGGCACCGGGGAGCTGTTTTTT. The chain uses TRBV6-4 and TRBJ2-2; TRBD2 matches at 8 bases. The CDR3 extends over 16 amino acids. The germline V gene encodes CDR1 MRHNA and CDR2 SNTAGT. V was clipped by 0 bases and J by 4 bases; unmatched bases: 4.

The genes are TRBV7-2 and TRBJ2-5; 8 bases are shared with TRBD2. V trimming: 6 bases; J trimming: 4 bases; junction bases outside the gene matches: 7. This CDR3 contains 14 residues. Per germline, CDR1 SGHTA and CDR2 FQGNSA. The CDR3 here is CASRARGGVETQYF. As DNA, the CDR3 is TGTGCCAGCAGAGCTCGGGGGGGCGTAGAGACCCAGTACTTC.

The CDR3 sequence: CASSYRSGVKEKLFF. The CDR3 DNA reads TGTGCCAGCAGTTACAGATCCGGGGTTAAGGAAAAACTGTTTTTT. The chain has TRBV6-5 and TRBJ1-4, with D unresolved. Trimming pared 2 bases from V and 8 bases from J, leaving 15 bases between. Germline CDR1 MNHEY, CDR2 SVGAGI. The CDR3 sequence is 15 residues long.